The sequence of this T cell receptor beta chain was determined in a study of T cells in lung cancer brain metastases. Exclusion applied to any patient with a history of multiple malignancies. Guided by marked H&E slides, tumor areas were macrodissected from 4 to 6 unstained, deparaffinized approximately 10 um sections. The V segment lost 6 bases and the J segment 11 bases; nucleotides outside the gene matches: 15. Germline V gene lookup returns CDR1 LNHDA and CDR2 SQIVND (reference sequence). CDR3 size: 14 residues. Remarks on this clone: This CDR3 is also generated by other DNA sequences in the sample.

TCRdb's copy holds only in-frame clones and misses some; the assay was immunoSEQ multiplex PCR. This table has some 5,100 clones, 80% to 90% appearing once. Sequencing was performed on tumor tissue from the primary lung tumor. The sequence came from a man between 65 and 80 years old with non-small cell lung cancer. The chain joins TRBV19 to TRBJ1-2, with 7 nucleotides matching TRBD1. CDR3 nucleotide sequence: TGTGCCAGTAGCCATACAGGGGTCCTTCCTTCGTACACCTTC. This gives the protein CASSHTGVLPSYTF. Filled out from reference TRBV19 and TRBJ1-2, the complete variable domain reads DGGITQSPKYLFRKEGQNVTLSCEQNLNHDAMYWYRQDPGQGLRLIYYSQIVNDFQKGDIAEGYSVSREKKESFPLTVTSAQKNPTAFYLCASSHTGVLPSYTFGSGTRLTVV.